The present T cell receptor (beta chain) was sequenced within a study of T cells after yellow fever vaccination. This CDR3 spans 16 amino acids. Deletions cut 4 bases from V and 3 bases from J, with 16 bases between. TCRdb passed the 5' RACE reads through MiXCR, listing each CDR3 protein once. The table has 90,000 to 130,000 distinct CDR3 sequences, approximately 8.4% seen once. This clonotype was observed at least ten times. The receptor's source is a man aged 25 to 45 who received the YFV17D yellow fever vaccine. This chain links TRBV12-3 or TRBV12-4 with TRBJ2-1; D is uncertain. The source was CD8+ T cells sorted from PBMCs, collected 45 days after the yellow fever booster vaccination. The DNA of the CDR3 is TGTGCCAGCAGTTATGGTATGGGTCAATTCTACAATGAGCAGTTCTTC. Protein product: CASSYGMGQFYNEQFF.